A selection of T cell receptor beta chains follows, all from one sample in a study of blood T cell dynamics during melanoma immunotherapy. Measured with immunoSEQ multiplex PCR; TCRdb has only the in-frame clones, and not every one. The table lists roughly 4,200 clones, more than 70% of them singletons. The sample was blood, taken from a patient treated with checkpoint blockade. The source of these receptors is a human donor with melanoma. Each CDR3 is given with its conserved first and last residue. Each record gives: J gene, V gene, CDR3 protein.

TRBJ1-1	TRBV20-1	CSAKNTEAFF
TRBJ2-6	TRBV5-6	CASASYTQSRANVLTF
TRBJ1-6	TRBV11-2	CASSRGAYNSPLHF
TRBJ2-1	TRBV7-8	CASSDNEQFF
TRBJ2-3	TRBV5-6	CASSFLAGANTDTQYF
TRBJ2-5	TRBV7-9	CASSLVGYGTGVVQETQYF
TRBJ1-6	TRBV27	CASSVRQGTSYNSPLHF
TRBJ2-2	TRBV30	CAWSVPPVNRETGELFF
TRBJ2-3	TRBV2	CASSVQGASGADTQYF
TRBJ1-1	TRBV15	CATSRARTGMIEAFF
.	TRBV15	CATTPGGTGPYEQYF
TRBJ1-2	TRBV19	CASSGSGQTQNYGYTF
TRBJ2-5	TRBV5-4	CASRRGPQETQYF
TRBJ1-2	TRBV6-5	CASIPGAGVGYGYTF
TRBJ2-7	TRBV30	CAWSVQGGIEQYF
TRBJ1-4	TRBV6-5	CASSRTANNEKLFF
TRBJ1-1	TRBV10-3	CAIRGEWGGRLNTEAFF
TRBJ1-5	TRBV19	CASSMRGGFNQPQHF
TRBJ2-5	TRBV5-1	CASSLGTGLTETQYF
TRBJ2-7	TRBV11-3	CASSLGGDRSYEQYF
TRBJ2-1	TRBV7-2	CASSFQPGGYNEQFF
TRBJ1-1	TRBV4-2	CASSPSSIRFEAFF
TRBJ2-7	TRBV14	CASSSSGLAVGRNEQYF
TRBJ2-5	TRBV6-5	CASSANFRKETQYF
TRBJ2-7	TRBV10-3	CAISEFSSGKEYF
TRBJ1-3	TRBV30	CASGARNTIYF
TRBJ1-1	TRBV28	CASSFLGSPNTEAFF
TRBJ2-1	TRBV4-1	CASSRGQGYNEQFF
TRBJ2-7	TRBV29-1	CSAAAGPSYEQYF
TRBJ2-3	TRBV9	CASSVWRGGADTQYF
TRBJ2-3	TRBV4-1	CASSQRGQGVTDTQYF
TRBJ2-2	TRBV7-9	CASSWGRNTGELFF
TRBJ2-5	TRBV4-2	CASSQVKASGRGGQETQYF
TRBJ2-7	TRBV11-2	CASSSPWRASDGYEQYF
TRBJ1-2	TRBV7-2	CASSLASRRTGGYTF
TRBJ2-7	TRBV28	CASSGGSGGYSSYEQYF
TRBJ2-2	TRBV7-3	CASSRQANTGELFF
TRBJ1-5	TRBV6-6	CASSYGTGINQPQHF
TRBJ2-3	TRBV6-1	CASSASGGALTDTQYF
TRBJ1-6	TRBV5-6	CASSLKSSGTGYNSPLHF
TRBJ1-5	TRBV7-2	CASSLDGGVNQPQHF
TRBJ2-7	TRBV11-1	CASSLGRYEQYF
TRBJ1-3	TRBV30	CAWSVTGGNTIYF
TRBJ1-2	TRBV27	CASSSGRSNYGYTF
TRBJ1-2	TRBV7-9	CASSRRGVRTHNYGYTF
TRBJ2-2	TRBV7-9	CASSSPGRSYTGELFF
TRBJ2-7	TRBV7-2	CASSLAPGRGYEQYF
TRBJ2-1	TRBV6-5	CASSDRFGEQFF
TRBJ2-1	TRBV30	CAWRGVAGGSYNEQFF
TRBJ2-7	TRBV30	CAWTVWGVYEQYF
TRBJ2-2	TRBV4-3	CASSQVAGGSGELFF
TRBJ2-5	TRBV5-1	CASSLELAGSQYF
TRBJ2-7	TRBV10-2	CASRTFGGWEQYF
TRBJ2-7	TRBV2	CASSTSVGIGEQYF